Following are 12 T cell receptor beta chains from one sample sequenced in a study of blood T cell repertoires in COVID-19. The repertoire was sequenced with immunoSEQ multiplex PCR; TCRdb's copy has only in-frame clones and lacks some. This table holds around 95,000 clones, roughly 80% found once. Source material: peripheral blood. Receptors were obtained from a woman of 80 years or more with acute or convalescent COVID-19.

V is TRBV27 and J is TRBJ1-1, with D possibly being TRBD1 (6 bases). CDR3 size: 14 residues. Looked up from germline, CDR1 is MNHEY and CDR2 is SMNVEV (reference sequence). The germline V and J ends were trimmed by 3 bases and 5 bases, with 13 bases remaining between them. This CDR3 is CASSLGGRGTEAFF. The CDR3 nucleotides read TGTGCCAGCAGTTTGGGGGGGCGGGGGACTGAAGCTTTCTTT.

The chain recombines TRBV7-2 with TRBJ2-7, with TRBD2 matching 12 bases. Germline V gene data show CDR1 as SGHTA and CDR2 as FQGNSA. V was pared by 4 bases and J by 3 bases, with 10 bases of the junction left unmatched. There are 17 residues in the CDR3. Written as DNA, the CDR3 is TGTGCCAGCAGCTACGCTAGCGGGGGGGGACAGGGCTACGAGCAGTACTTC. Translated, it gives CASSYASGGGQGYEQYF. The full variable domain, its missing parts supplied by reference TRBV7-2 and TRBJ2-7, is GAGVSQSPSNKVTEKGKDVELRCDPISGHTALYWYRQSLGQGLEFLIYFQGNSAPDKSGLPSDRFSAERTGGSVSTLTIQRTQQEDSAVYLCASSYASGGGQGYEQYFGPGTRLTVT.

This clone came up a few times. CDR3 sequence reads: CASSPVYRTGDYYGYTF. CDR3 DNA: TGTGCCAGTAGTCCCGTCTACCGGACAGGGGATTACTATGGCTACACCTTC. V gene TRBV19 combines with J gene TRBJ1-2; 9 bases are shared with TRBD1. Germline assignment: CDR1 LNHDA and CDR2 SQIVND (reference sequence). V lost 5 bases and J lost 3; bases outside the gene matches: 13. The length of the CDR3 is 17 residues.

The rearrangement joins TRBV4-3 to TRBJ2-7; 8 bases agree with TRBD2. The V gene end was trimmed by 1 base and the J gene end by 2 bases; junction bases not matched to a gene: 1. This CDR3 spans 14 amino acids. CDR1 is LGHNA and CDR2 is YSLEER in the germline V gene. The CDR3 protein is CASSQAGGAYEQYF. The CDR3 DNA is TGCGCCAGCAGCCAAGCGGGGGGGGCCTACGAGCAGTACTTC.

The CDR3: CASSRQGDTQYF. The CDR3 DNA sequence: TGTGCCAGCAGCCGACAGGGGGATACGCAGTATTTT. The rearrangement joins TRBV7-8 to TRBJ2-3; 8 nucleotides align to TRBD1. The CDR3 contains 12 residues. The germline gives CDR1 SGHVS, CDR2 FQNEAQ. Germline trimming cut 5 bases from V and 6 bases from J; bases unmatched to any gene: 1.

The V and J genes are TRBV7-2 and TRBJ1-2; no firm D call. Germline-derived CDR1 and CDR2 are SGHTA and FQGNSA. This CDR3 is 16 amino acids long. V lost 4 bases to trimming and J lost 0 bases, with 15 bases between them. The CDR3, as DNA: TGTGCCAGCAGCTCGAATCAGGTCTCAGCTAACTATGGCTACACCTTC. Its translation: CASSSNQVSANYGYTF.

In its sample, this clone was seen once. V usage is TRBV6-5 and J usage is TRBJ2-2; 9 nucleotides line up with TRBD2. Per germline, CDR1 MNHEY and CDR2 SVGAGI. Trimming removed 7 bases from V and 5 bases from J; junction bases left unmatched: 5. CDR3 length equals 14 residues. The CDR3 nucleotides read TGTGCCAGCACCAGAAGCGGGGGGACCGGGGAGCTGTTTTTT. It yields the protein CASTRSGGTGELFF.

The gene calls are TRBV2 and TRBJ2-2; D is unclear. Germline values: CDR1 SNHLY, CDR2 FYNNEI. V was clipped by 5 bases and J by 4 bases, with 8 bases between them. This CDR3 contains 13 residues. CDR3 protein: CASSPTGTGELFF. In DNA, the CDR3 is TGTGCCAGCAGTCCAACTGGCACCGGGGAGCTGTTTTTT.

This chain joins TRBV7-9 and TRBJ1-4, with 9 bases matching TRBD1. V was pared by 4 bases and J by 7 bases, with 10 bases of the junction left unmatched. The CDR3 is 16 amino acids. Germline CDR1 SEHNR, CDR2 FQNEAQ (reference sequence). CDR3: CASSSPLRDRAEKLFF. The DNA for the CDR3 is TGTGCCAGCAGCTCCCCGCTCCGGGACAGGGCTGAAAAACTGTTTTTT.

This chain joins TRBV19 and TRBJ1-5, with a tentative D call TRBD1 (5 bases). The V and J ends lost 6 bases and 6 bases respectively, with 15 bases between them. The CDR3 loop spans 14 amino acids. Germline CDR1 LNHDA, CDR2 SQIVND (reference sequence). The CDR3 DNA is TGTGCCAGTAGCGGAGTGGGGGGAGGTCAGCCCCAGCATTTT. It codes for CASSGVGGGQPQHF.

The genes are TRBV6-2 or TRBV6-3 and TRBJ1-4, with TRBD1 matching 10 bases. This CDR3 comprises 16 residues. Unmatched junction bases numbered 4, after V lost 6 bases and J lost 0 bases. The germline CDR1 and CDR2 sequences are MNHEY and SVGEGT. The CDR3 coding sequence is TGTGCCAGCAGCCGGGACAGGGGCGCAACTAATGAAAAACTGTTTTTT. This sequence encodes CASSRDRGATNEKLFF.

The CDR3 reads CASSGRAASYGYTF. Written as DNA, the CDR3 is TGTGCCAGCAGTGGGAGGGCAGCCTCCTATGGCTACACCTTC. This chain uses TRBV2 with TRBJ1-2; D gene uncertain. The CDR3 loop spans 14 amino acids. V dropped 4 bases and J dropped 4 bases, with 13 bases sitting between them. CDR1 SNHLY and CDR2 FYNNEI come from the germline V gene. Combining the CDR3 with reference TRBV2 and TRBJ1-2 gives the whole variable domain EPEVTQTPSHQVTQMGQEVILRCVPISNHLYFYWYRQILGQKVEFLVSFYNNEISEKSEIFDDQFSVERPDGSNFTLKIRSTKLEDSAMYFCASSGRAASYGYTFGSGTRLTVV.